Listed below are T cell receptor beta chains from one sample, sequenced in a study of T cell changes during pregnancy in multiple sclerosis. TCRdb keeps only in-frame clones here, not all; method: immunoSEQ multiplex PCR. The sample lists roughly 80,000 clones, approximately 94% occurring once. The sample was peripheral blood, taken after pregnancy. The receptor set was obtained from a female donor in good health, enrolled as a control in a pregnancy study. Each CDR3 is given with its conserved first and last residue. The D gene is left open where the match is weak. Clone size, where shown, is once, few, many, or a class for clones that have expanded.

V gene,clone size,D gene,J gene,CDR3 protein,CDR3 DNA
TRBV27,once,NA,TRBJ1-2,CASSPGGRGRGGYTF,TGTGCCAGCAGCCCGGGGGGCAGGGGAAGAGGTGGCTACACCTTC
TRBV19,NA,NA,TRBJ1-1,CASSTDRMNTEAFF,TGTGCCAGTAGTACGGACAGAATGAACACTGAAGCTTTCTTT
TRBV11-1,NA,TRBD1,TRBJ2-7,CASSDSGQGNYEQYF,TGTGCCAGCAGCGACTCGGGACAGGGGAACTACGAGCAGTACTTC
TRBV28,NA,NA,TRBJ1-2,CASSLTGGWYGYTF,TGTGCCAGCAGTTTAACTGGGGGGTGGTATGGCTACACCTTC
TRBV7-2,NA,TRBD2,TRBJ2-1,CASSLGPSGGFGEQFF,TGTGCCAGCAGCTTAGGACCTAGCGGGGGATTCGGTGAGCAGTTCTTC
TRBV5-4,NA,NA,TRBJ2-7,CASSPLPGDLEQYF,TGTGCCAGCAGCCCCCTCCCGGGTGACCTAGAGCAGTACTTC
TRBV5-4,NA,NA,TRBJ1-6,CASSPYPGDSYNSPLHF,TGTGCCAGCAGTCCCTATCCGGGGGACTCCTATAATTCACCCCTCCACTTT
TRBV2,once,TRBD1,TRBJ1-6,CASSESTGQYNSPLHF,TGTGCCAGCAGTGAATCAACGGGACAGTATAATTCACCCCTCCACTTT
TRBV4-1,NA,TRBD1,TRBJ2-7,CASSQEGQGAVKQYF,TGCGCCAGCAGCCAAGAGGGACAGGGGGCCGTGAAGCAGTACTTC
TRBV7-8,NA,NA,TRBJ2-1,CASSLELGDYNEQFF,TGTGCCAGCAGCTTAGAACTAGGAGACTACAATGAGCAGTTCTTC
TRBV28,NA,TRBD2,TRBJ2-1,CASSPSGRANNEQFF,TGTGCCAGCAGCCCTAGCGGGAGGGCCAACAATGAGCAGTTCTTC
TRBV5-4,NA,TRBD2,TRBJ2-1,CASSLTSGNNEQFF,TGTGCCAGCAGCTTGACTAGCGGGAACAATGAGCAGTTCTTC
TRBV30,NA,NA,TRBJ2-1,CAWTQGLGEQFF,TGTGCCTGGACCCAGGGACTGGGCGAGCAGTTCTTC
TRBV6-5,many,NA,TRBJ1-4,CASSYSGDSSEKLFF,TGTGCCAGCAGTTACTCAGGTGACAGCTCTGAAAAACTGTTTTTT
TRBV6-1,NA,NA,TRBJ1-1,CASSEARGGMWTEAFF,TGTGCCAGCAGTGAAGCCCGGGGCGGGATGTGGACTGAAGCTTTCTTT
TRBV4-2,NA,TRBD1,TRBJ2-2,CASSQDPTGGRDTGELFF,TGTGCCAGCAGCCAAGATCCGACAGGGGGGCGGGACACCGGGGAGCTGTTTTTT
TRBV5-1,NA,NA,TRBJ1-6,CASSSSSYNSPLHF,TGCGCCAGCAGCTCGTCGTCCTATAATTCACCCCTCCACTTT
TRBV6-5,NA,TRBD1,TRBJ1-2,CASSRTQGAVGYTF,TGTGCCAGCAGCCGGACGCAGGGGGCGGTTGGCTACACCTTC
TRBV18,NA,NA,TRBJ1-2,CASSRHGKDGYTF,TGTGCCAGCTCCCGACACGGGAAGGATGGCTACACCTTC
TRBV28,NA,TRBD2,TRBJ2-7,CASSIGTSGKASYEQYF,TGTGCCAGCAGTATCGGGACTAGCGGGAAAGCGAGCTACGAGCAGTACTTC
TRBV5-1,NA,NA,TRBJ2-3,CASSLAQSTDTQYF,TGCGCCAGCAGCTTGGCACAGAGCACAGATACGCAGTATTTT
TRBV19,NA,TRBD1,TRBJ1-2,CASSRDSGVLNYGYTF,TGTGCCAGTAGCCGGGACAGCGGAGTTCTTAACTATGGCTACACCTTC
TRBV6-5,once,TRBD2,TRBJ2-7,CASSHESGRVEQYF,TGTGCCAGCAGCCACGAGAGCGGGAGGGTCGAGCAGTACTTC
TRBV5-1,once,TRBD1,TRBJ1-2,CASSLEGTAYGYTF,TGCGCCAGCAGCTTGGAGGGGACAGCTTATGGCTACACCTTC
TRBV18,NA,TRBD2,TRBJ2-2,CASSLRTSGGRGELFF,TGTGCCAGCTCACTTCGGACTAGCGGGGGCCGAGGGGAGCTGTTTTTT
TRBV5-1,NA,TRBD1,TRBJ2-7,CASSFTGAINEQYF,TGCGCCAGCAGCTTCACAGGGGCGATCAACGAGCAGTACTTC
TRBV7-9,NA,NA,TRBJ2-3,CASSWGWGQDTQYF,TGTGCCAGCAGCTGGGGGTGGGGGCAAGATACGCAGTATTTT
TRBV19,NA,NA,TRBJ2-5,CASSIGGTRPETQYF,TGTGCCAGTAGTATAGGAGGTACTAGACCAGAGACCCAGTACTTC
TRBV5-1,NA,NA,TRBJ2-3,CASSLPSTDTQYF,TGCGCCAGCAGCTTGCCGAGCACAGATACGCAGTATTTT
TRBV19,once,NA,TRBJ2-3,CASSIQASTDTQYF,TGTGCCAGTAGTATCCAGGCTAGCACAGATACGCAGTATTTT
TRBV10-3,NA,NA,TRBJ2-2,CATCSAEKNTGELFF,TGTGCCACCTGCTCGGCGGAGAAGAACACCGGGGAGCTGTTTTTT
TRBV5-4,NA,TRBD2,TRBJ2-5,CASSLELAGFGETQYF,TGTGCCAGCAGCTTGGAACTAGCGGGGTTCGGGGAGACCCAGTACTTC
TRBV7-8,NA,NA,TRBJ1-2,CASSLVVGAAESGGYTF,TGTGCCAGCAGCTTAGTAGTGGGGGCGGCCGAAAGCGGTGGCTACACCTTC
TRBV6-5,NA,TRBD1,TRBJ1-5,CASRGRGLGNQPQHF,TGTGCCAGCAGGGGCAGGGGGCTTGGCAATCAGCCCCAGCATTTT
TRBV7-8,NA,TRBD1,TRBJ1-1,CASSVRGQGAEAFF,TGTGCCAGCAGCGTCCGCGGACAGGGGGCTGAAGCTTTCTTT
TRBV6-1,NA,NA,TRBJ1-2,CASRTGLLYGYTF,TGTGCCAGCAGGACGGGACTACTCTATGGCTACACCTTC
TRBV5-4,NA,TRBD2,TRBJ2-3,CASSLDSGRTQYF,TGTGCCAGCAGCTTGGACAGCGGGAGAACGCAGTATTTT
TRBV7-2,NA,NA,TRBJ1-5,CASSLAWGVEKPQHF,TGTGCCAGCAGCTTAGCATGGGGGGTGGAGAAGCCCCAGCATTTT
TRBV11-2,NA,NA,TRBJ2-7,CASSPLGGRDYNYEQYF,TGTGCCAGCAGCCCACTCGGGGGCCGGGACTACAACTACGAGCAGTACTTC
TRBV2,NA,NA,TRBJ1-2,CASKDKYFNYGYTF,TGTGCCAGCAAAGACAAGTATTTTAACTATGGCTACACCTTC
TRBV10-3,NA,NA,TRBJ1-1,CATTELTGVGTEAFF,TGTGCCACCACCGAACTGACAGGCGTGGGGACTGAAGCTTTCTTT
TRBV11-3,NA,TRBD1,TRBJ1-3,CASSSGQVENTIYF,TGTGCCAGCAGCTCGGGACAGGTCGAAAACACCATATATTTT
TRBV18,NA,NA,TRBJ2-7,CASSLLSYEQYF,TGTGCCAGCTCACTCCTCTCCTACGAGCAGTACTTC
TRBV6-5,once,TRBD1,TRBJ2-7,CASSYQTGGLYEQYF,TGTGCCAGCAGTTACCAGACAGGGGGACTCTACGAGCAGTACTTC
TRBV7-2,NA,NA,TRBJ2-2,CASSQQGTGELFF,TGTGCCAGCAGCCAGCAGGGTACCGGGGAGCTGTTTTTT
TRBV15,NA,TRBD2,TRBJ2-1,CATSRDGTSGRATGGGSYNEQFF,TGTGCCACCAGCAGAGACGGGACTAGCGGTAGGGCCACGGGCGGGGGCTCCTACAATGAGCAGTTCTTC
TRBV6-1,NA,NA,TRBJ1-3,CASKEHNVGNTIYF,TGTGCCAGCAAAGAACATAACGTAGGAAACACCATATATTTT
TRBV2,NA,NA,TRBJ1-1,CASSVLRDTEAFF,TGTGCCAGCAGTGTGCTTAGAGACACTGAAGCTTTCTTT
TRBV5-4,NA,TRBD1,TRBJ1-3,CASSGNLQGRNTIYF,TGTGCCAGCAGCGGAAACTTACAGGGGAGAAACACCATATATTTT
TRBV21-1,NA,NA,TRBJ2-7,CASSKDPSPTTGERTYEQYF,TGTGCCAGCAGCAAAGATCCTTCCCCCACTACAGGGGAAAGGACCTACGAGCAGTACTTC
TRBV30,few,NA,TRBJ1-1,CAWSGTLNTEAFF,TGTGCCTGGAGCGGGACACTGAACACTGAAGCTTTCTTT
TRBV10-3,NA,NA,TRBJ2-3,CAISEWGGTDTQYF,TGTGCCATCAGTGAATGGGGGGGCACAGATACGCAGTATTTT
TRBV7-9,NA,TRBD2,TRBJ2-2,CASSASGRAGELFF,TGTGCCAGCAGTGCTAGCGGGAGGGCAGGGGAGCTGTTTTTT